This T cell receptor beta chain was identified during a study of shared clonotypes between healthy human individuals. Findings of the study overall: It was only blood that was sampled, and tissue repertoires likely differ.

Sequenced by immunoSEQ multiplex PCR; TCRdb stores in-frame clones only, minus some. Of 600,000 to 750,000 clones listed, 90% are singletons. The length of the CDR3 is 12 residues. Germline-derived CDR1 and CDR2 are SEHNR and FQNEAQ (reference sequence). V gave up 8 bases and J gave up 3 bases, with 11 bases separating them. This clone was seen a few times. Its target is not known. The sample has other DNA sequences that encode this CDR3 too. The clonotype was recovered from a man between 18 and 29 years old in good health. Some clones in this sample may be carry-over from other donors' samples. Sequencing was carried out using memory CD8+ T cells from PBMCs. Described subset: CD45RO+ cells pooled with CCR7-negative TemRA cells. The gene calls are TRBV7-9 and TRBJ2-7; no clear D. The CDR3 DNA follows: TGTGCCAGCTCCTCCTCAGGCTACGAGCAGTACTTC. This gives the protein CASSSSGYEQYF.